Below are 20 T cell receptor beta chains sequenced from a single sample in a study of monozygotic twins with inflammatory bowel disease. TCRdb processed the 5' RACE reads again and assigns one entry to each CDR3 protein, with no DNA. The data show under 350,000 distinct CDR3 sequences, and the top ten clones hold 5.6%. The sample comprised blood. Every receptor here comes from a human donor with ulcerative colitis or Crohn's disease, or a healthy co-twin of an affected twin (not recorded which).

The rearrangement uses TRBV20-1 and TRBJ2-7; checking the TCRdb D call of TRBD1 is not possible without DNA. The CDR3 runs to 11 residues. Germline-derived CDR1 and CDR2 are DFQATT and SNEGSKA (reference sequence). Here the CDR3 reads CSVQALAPLYF.

The V call is TRBV20-1, the J call TRBJ2-7; the TCRdb D gene call, TRBD1, has no DNA to confirm it. Germline V lookup: CDR1 DFQATT, CDR2 SNEGSKA (reference sequence). This CDR3 has 13 residues. The CDR3: CSARDRQYYEQYF.

The rearrangement joins TRBV5-1 to TRBJ1-5; no DNA is available, so the TRBD1 call from TCRdb remains unchecked. Looked up from germline, CDR1 is SGHRS and CDR2 is YFSETQ. This CDR3 comprises 14 residues. CDR3 loop: CASSLVGGNQPQHF.

The gene calls are TRBV20-1 and TRBJ2-2; TCRdb outputs TRBD2, but without DNA this stays unchecked. Germline V CDR1 and CDR2: DFQATT, SNEGSKA (reference sequence). The CDR3 length is 13 residues. The CDR3 sequence: CSAQAPNTGELFF.

This chain joins TRBV12-3 or TRBV12-4 and TRBJ2-5; TCRdb's D call of TRBD2 is untestable without DNA. CDR3 length: 14 residues. The CDR3 is CASNLRGYQETQYF.

This chain connects TRBV4-2 to TRBJ1-6; TCRdb outputs TRBD1, but without DNA this stays unchecked. The germline V gene encodes CDR1 LGHNA and CDR2 YNFKEQ. CDR3 length: 15 amino acids. CDR3 loop: CASSSGTVNNSPLHF.

The rearrangement uses TRBV9 and TRBJ2-7; TCRdb's assignment of TRBD1 cannot be checked, as there is no DNA. The CDR3 spans 16 residues. CDR1 SGDLS and CDR2 YYNGEE come from the germline V gene. CDR3 sequence reads: CASSVEGHSSSYEQYF.

The V call is TRBV29-1, the J call TRBJ1-1. This CDR3 is 11 amino acids long. Germline CDR1 is SQVTM and CDR2 is ANQGSEA. The CDR3 sequence: CSAKDYTEAFF.

The V and J genes are TRBV18 and TRBJ2-5; TCRdb gives TRBD2 as the D gene, but with no DNA this cannot be confirmed. This CDR3 spans 15 amino acids. Germline CDR1 KGHSH, CDR2 LQKENI. CDR3 residues: CASSPGLAVQETQYF.

The rearrangement uses TRBV7-2 and TRBJ1-5. The length of the CDR3 is 13 residues. CDR1 is SGHTA, CDR2 FQGNSA, per germline. The CDR3 spells CASSLRDTQPQHF.

V is TRBV5-6 and J is TRBJ2-5. Per germline, CDR1 SGHDT and CDR2 YYEEEE. The CDR3 has 13 residues. The chain's CDR3 is CASSLPSGETQYF.

The rearrangement links TRBV15 to TRBJ2-1. CDR1 and CDR2 (germline): LNHNV, YYDKDF (reference sequence). The CDR3 sequence is 16 residues long. CDR3 residues: CATSRERESSTNEQFF.

The chain recombines TRBV5-1 with TRBJ1-5; without DNA, the TCRdb call of TRBD1 cannot be checked. Germline values: CDR1 SGHRS, CDR2 YFSETQ. The CDR3 spans 15 residues. Here the CDR3 reads CASSFIGGADQPQHF.

The chain uses TRBV5-6 and TRBJ2-7. Per germline, CDR1 SGHDT and CDR2 YYEEEE. The CDR3 length is 14 residues. The CDR3 region is CASSTLDISYEQYF.

This sequence joins TRBV19 and TRBJ1-6. Germline loops: CDR1 LNHDA, CDR2 SQIVND (reference sequence). The CDR3 is made up of 15 amino acids. The CDR3 loop is CASSMMTGYNSPLHF. Full variable domain (remainder filled in from reference TRBV19 and TRBJ1-6): DGGITQSPKYLFRKEGQNVTLSCEQNLNHDAMYWYRQDPGQGLRLIYYSQIVNDFQKGDIAEGYSVSREKKESFPLTVTSAQKNPTAFYLCASSMMTGYNSPLHFGNGTRLTVT.

The chain carries TRBV27 and TRBJ2-3. The CDR3 contains 14 residues. Germline CDR1 is MNHEY and CDR2 is SMNVEV (reference sequence). The CDR3 is CASSFIGLGDTQYF.

V and J are TRBV7-2 and TRBJ2-1; TCRdb outputs TRBD2, but without DNA this stays unchecked. CDR1 and CDR2 (germline): SGHTA, FQGNSA. This CDR3 has 16 amino acids. The CDR3 loop reads CASSSTAGLVHNEQFF.

This sequence joins TRBV6-2 or TRBV6-3 and TRBJ1-5; the D gene TCRdb calls, TRBD1, cannot be checked with no DNA. The CDR3 extends over 15 amino acids. Germline CDR1 and CDR2: MNHEY and SVGEGT. The CDR3: CATYLGGLLDQPQHF.

The V gene is TRBV7-9, the J gene TRBJ1-4. This CDR3 is built from 13 residues. The germline V gene encodes CDR1 SEHNR and CDR2 FQNEAQ (reference sequence). The CDR3 region is CASTADNNEKLFF.

The CDR3 sequence is CASRGGLTRKGAMEETQYF. The J gene is TRBJ2-5, the V gene TRBV28; TCRdb calls TRBD1, which cannot be checked without DNA. CDR3 size: 19 residues. Per the germline V gene, CDR1 is MDHEN and CDR2 is SYDVKM.